The present entry profiles one T cell receptor beta chain with its context. This specimen comes from a study of blood T cell repertoires in COVID-19. The authors' processing: From reference gene primer amplification, estimates of nucleated cell counts were derived. TCRdb keeps only in-frame clones here, not all; method: immunoSEQ multiplex PCR. V and J calls and clone size are copied from that table; D and trimming were computed from the DNA. The table includes under 350,000 clones, approximately 83% detected once. V was clipped by 5 bases and J by 0 bases; unmatched bases: 9. Germline values: CDR1 SEHNR, CDR2 FQNEAQ (reference sequence). The CDR3 totals 17 residues.

This clonotype was sampled from a middle-aged woman with acute COVID-19. Sequencing was done on a sample of PBMCs or T cells enriched from blood (not recorded which). The J gene is TRBJ2-3, the V gene TRBV7-9; 9 nucleotides align to TRBD1. The CDR3 nucleotides read TGTGCCAGCAGCCCCACCCTGGACAGGGGTAGCACAGATACGCAGTATTTT. Protein: CASSPTLDRGSTDTQYF.